The rows below give T cell receptor beta chains drawn from one sample of a study of Graves' ophthalmopathy and Graves' hyperthyroidism. TCRdb itself ran the multiplex PCR reads through MiXCR, one entry per CDR3 protein. This sample has approximately 210,000 distinct CDR3 sequences, with about a fifth found just once. The sample taken for sequencing was peripheral blood. All receptors come from a woman between 45 and 60 years old with Graves' ophthalmopathy. Both conserved end residues are part of each CDR3. D genes are given only for firm matches. A clone size is listed for some rows: how often the clone was seen (once, few, many), or a class if it is expanded.

V gene: TRBV30
D gene: .
J gene: TRBJ2-7
clone size: many
CDR3 length: 12
CDR3 protein: CAWSVTGYEQYF
CDR3 DNA: TGTGCCTGGAGTGTAACCGGTTACGAGCAGTACTTC

V gene: TRBV6-1
D gene: .
J gene: TRBJ1-1
clone size: many
CDR3 length: 11
CDR3 protein: CASTAGAEAFF
CDR3 DNA: TGTGCCAGCACTGCAGGGGCTGAAGCTTTCTTT

V gene: TRBV2
D gene: .
J gene: TRBJ1-1
clone size: many
CDR3 length: 14
CDR3 protein: CASSRNGQYTEAFF
CDR3 DNA: TGTGCCAGCAGTAGAAATGGACAGTACACTGAAGCTTTCTTT

V gene: TRBV6-1
D gene: TRBD1
J gene: TRBJ2-7
clone size: few
CDR3 length: 13
CDR3 protein: CASSTGVSNEQYF
CDR3 DNA: TGTGCCAGCAGTACAGGGGTTTCCAACGAGCAGTACTTC

V gene: TRBV11-2
D gene: .
J gene: TRBJ1-1
clone size: many
CDR3 length: 13
CDR3 protein: CASSLGRETEAFF
CDR3 DNA: TGTGCCAGCAGCTTAGGCCGGGAAACTGAAGCTTTCTTT

V gene: TRBV5-1
D gene: .
J gene: TRBJ2-7
clone size: few
CDR3 length: 15
CDR3 protein: CASSLAGGASYEQYF
CDR3 DNA: TGCGCCAGCAGCTTGGCTGGGGGCGCCTCCTACGAGCAGTACTTC

V gene: TRBV11-2
D gene: .
J gene: TRBJ2-5
clone size: .
CDR3 length: 14
CDR3 protein: CASSFVQVVETQYF
CDR3 DNA: TGTGCCAGCAGCTTTGTTCAGGTGGTAGAGACCCAGTACTTC

V gene: TRBV28
D gene: TRBD1
J gene: TRBJ2-7
clone size: .
CDR3 length: 16
CDR3 protein: CASSLQGTGGPYEQYF
CDR3 DNA: TGTGCCAGCAGCCTACAGGGGACAGGGGGTCCCTACGAGCAGTACTTC

V gene: TRBV2
D gene: .
J gene: TRBJ2-2
clone size: .
CDR3 length: 11
CDR3 protein: CASSSVGELFF
CDR3 DNA: TGTGCCAGCAGCTCCGTGGGGGAGCTGTTTTTT

V gene: TRBV19
D gene: TRBD2
J gene: TRBJ2-7
clone size: many
CDR3 length: 17
CDR3 protein: CASSMTGGASGSYEQYF
CDR3 DNA: TGTGCCAGTAGTATGACTGGTGGGGCTAGCGGGAGTTACGAGCAGTACTTC

V gene: TRBV10-3
D gene: .
J gene: TRBJ1-2
clone size: many
CDR3 length: 16
CDR3 protein: CAISERQTDTNYGYTF
CDR3 DNA: TGTGCCATCAGTGAACGCCAGACTGATACTAACTATGGCTACACCTTC

V gene: TRBV29-1
D gene: .
J gene: TRBJ1-1
clone size: many
CDR3 length: 12
CDR3 protein: CSARDTNTEAFF
CDR3 DNA: TGCAGCGCCCGGGACACAAACACTGAAGCTTTCTTT

V gene: TRBV28
D gene: .
J gene: TRBJ2-7
clone size: many
CDR3 length: 13
CDR3 protein: CASSFGWGYEQYF
CDR3 DNA: TGTGCCAGCAGTTTCGGATGGGGGTACGAGCAGTACTTC

V gene: TRBV12-3/TRBV12-4
D gene: .
J gene: TRBJ1-3
clone size: many
CDR3 length: 14
CDR3 protein: CASTKRRAGNTIYF
CDR3 DNA: TGTGCCAGCACCAAGCGGAGAGCTGGAAACACCATATATTTT

V gene: TRBV6-1
D gene: TRBD2
J gene: TRBJ2-2
clone size: few
CDR3 length: 14
CDR3 protein: CASSVAGGGGELFF
CDR3 DNA: TGTGCCAGCAGTGTAGCGGGAGGGGGCGGGGAGCTGTTTTTT

V gene: TRBV30
D gene: .
J gene: TRBJ2-5
clone size: many
CDR3 length: 14
CDR3 protein: CAWSVRAGRETQYF
CDR3 DNA: TGTGCCTGGAGTGTACGGGCAGGGAGGGAGACCCAGTACTTC

V gene: TRBV24-1
D gene: .
J gene: TRBJ2-4
clone size: many
CDR3 length: 12
CDR3 protein: CATIGGRNIQYF
CDR3 DNA: TGTGCCACCATCGGGGGGCGCAACATTCAGTACTTC

V gene: TRBV6-5
D gene: .
J gene: TRBJ1-3
clone size: many
CDR3 length: 16
CDR3 protein: CASSYSMHYSGNTIYF
CDR3 DNA: TGTGCCAGCAGTTACTCGATGCATTACTCTGGAAACACCATATATTTT

V gene: TRBV7-2
D gene: .
J gene: TRBJ2-7
clone size: many
CDR3 length: 12
CDR3 protein: CASSFGHREQYF
CDR3 DNA: TGTGCCAGCAGCTTCGGCCATCGCGAGCAGTACTTC

V gene: TRBV2
D gene: .
J gene: TRBJ1-1
clone size: many
CDR3 length: 13
CDR3 protein: CASSGGARTEAFF
CDR3 DNA: TGTGCCAGCAGTGGAGGGGCGCGGACTGAAGCTTTCTTT

V gene: TRBV6-1
D gene: TRBD1
J gene: TRBJ2-7
clone size: many
CDR3 length: 14
CDR3 protein: CASSEDRASYEQYF
CDR3 DNA: TGTGCCAGCAGTGAGGACAGGGCCTCCTACGAGCAGTACTTC

V gene: TRBV7-2
D gene: .
J gene: TRBJ2-7
clone size: many
CDR3 length: 15
CDR3 protein: CASSPAASWPYEQYF
CDR3 DNA: TGTGCCAGCAGCCCTGCTGCCTCCTGGCCCTACGAGCAGTACTTC

V gene: TRBV6-2/TRBV6-3
D gene: .
J gene: TRBJ2-5
clone size: many
CDR3 length: 12
CDR3 protein: CASSYGRETQYF
CDR3 DNA: TGTGCCAGCAGTTATGGGAGGGAGACCCAGTACTTC

V gene: TRBV7-8
D gene: TRBD1
J gene: TRBJ2-7
clone size: many
CDR3 length: 17
CDR3 protein: CASSLGGTGRVAYEQYF
CDR3 DNA: TGTGCCAGCAGCTTAGGGGGGACAGGGCGGGTCGCCTACGAGCAGTACTTC

V gene: TRBV9
D gene: .
J gene: TRBJ2-3
clone size: .
CDR3 length: 14
CDR3 protein: CASSVGGSTDTQYF
CDR3 DNA: TGTGCCAGCAGCGTAGGCGGGAGCACAGATACGCAGTATTTT

V gene: TRBV27
D gene: TRBD1
J gene: TRBJ2-5
clone size: once
CDR3 length: 12
CDR3 protein: CASSSRQGGILF
CDR3 DNA: TGTGCCAGCAGTTCACGACAGGGGGGAATCCTTTTC

V gene: TRBV28
D gene: .
J gene: TRBJ1-5
clone size: .
CDR3 length: 13
CDR3 protein: CASRPSVSQPQHF
CDR3 DNA: TGTGCCAGCAGACCCTCCGTTTCGCAGCCCCAGCATTTT

V gene: TRBV12-3/TRBV12-4
D gene: .
J gene: TRBJ1-5
clone size: few
CDR3 length: 13
CDR3 protein: CASSKRVGQPQHF
CDR3 DNA: TGTGCCAGCAGTAAGCGGGTGGGGCAGCCCCAGCATTTT

V gene: TRBV28
D gene: .
J gene: TRBJ2-4
clone size: few
CDR3 length: 16
CDR3 protein: CASSPQRPGTKNIQYF
CDR3 DNA: TGTGCCAGCAGCCCCCAGAGGCCGGGGACCAAAAACATTCAGTACTTC

V gene: TRBV6-2/TRBV6-3
D gene: TRBD2
J gene: TRBJ2-7
clone size: .
CDR3 length: 18
CDR3 protein: CASSYSPGTSGLSYEQYF
CDR3 DNA: TGTGCCAGCAGTTACTCTCCCGGGACTAGCGGGCTCTCCTACGAGCAGTACTTC

V gene: TRBV9
D gene: TRBD1
J gene: TRBJ2-2
clone size: many
CDR3 length: 17
CDR3 protein: CASSARLQGAGAGELFF
CDR3 DNA: TGTGCCAGCAGCGCCCGACTACAGGGGGCAGGAGCCGGGGAGCTGTTTTTT

V gene: TRBV27
D gene: .
J gene: TRBJ1-2
clone size: .
CDR3 length: 13
CDR3 protein: CASSGGTAFGYTF
CDR3 DNA: TGTGCCAGCAGTGGCGGGACTGCCTTTGGCTACACCTTC

V gene: TRBV20-1
D gene: .
J gene: TRBJ2-5
clone size: many
CDR3 length: 15
CDR3 protein: CSASGDLADQETQYF
CDR3 DNA: TGCAGTGCTAGTGGGGATTTAGCGGATCAAGAGACCCAGTACTTC